This T cell receptor beta chain emerged from a study of PD-1 blockade in mismatch repair-deficient tumors. Study in general: Patients had about a dozen mismatch repair-deficient cancer types, all previously treated and progressing.

Findings and limits, study-wide: After pembrolizumab, tumor-resident clones rose rapidly, then generally contracted before radiologic responses.

As for this clone: Its antigen is undetermined.

Generated by immunoSEQ multiplex PCR, the TCRdb table keeps only in-frame clones and is missing some. In the table there are approximately 79,000 clones, approximately 81% of which are singletons. Germline V gives CDR1 SNHLY, CDR2 FYNNEI. V was pared by 8 bases and J by 1 base, with 15 bases between. CDR3 length: 14 residues. This chain links TRBV2 with TRBJ2-7, with D possibly TRBD2 on 6 matching bases. This receptor was identified in an adult with mismatch repair-deficient cancer. The sequenced sample was peripheral blood, obtained 44 weeks after starting pembrolizumab. The DNA of the CDR3 is TGTGCCAGCCATAAGGACTACAGTTCCTACGAGCAGTACTTC. Translating it yields CASHKDYSSYEQYF.